Listed below are T cell receptor beta chains from one sample, sequenced in a study of T cell responses to AZD1222 COVID-19 vaccine. The assay was immunoSEQ multiplex PCR, and TCRdb's table has in-frame clones only and misses some. The sample has about 76,000 clones, under 95% seen once. The source was peripheral blood, collected on day 0 of AZD1222 vaccination. Receptors originate from an adult in good health. Both conserved end residues are part of each CDR3. D genes are given only for firm matches. Clone size, where shown, is once, few, many, or a class for clones that have expanded.

J gene: TRBJ1-1
V gene: TRBV2
D gene: TRBD1
clone size: .
CDR3 protein: CASGQGATGTEAFF
CDR3 DNA: TGTGCCAGCGGACAGGGGGCCACTGGCACTGAAGCTTTCTTT

J gene: TRBJ1-2
V gene: TRBV11-3
D gene: .
clone size: .
CDR3 protein: CASSYQGQRNYGYTF
CDR3 DNA: TGTGCCAGCAGCTACCAGGGACAACGAAACTATGGCTACACCTTC

J gene: TRBJ1-6
V gene: TRBV19
D gene: .
clone size: .
CDR3 protein: CASIISSSPWLTPKLGYNSPLHF
CDR3 DNA: TGTGCCAGTATCATTTCCTCCTCCCCCTGGCTTACCCCTAAATTAGGGTATAATTCACCCCTCCACTTT

J gene: TRBJ2-1
V gene: TRBV18
D gene: .
clone size: .
CDR3 protein: CASSPPQRNEQFF
CDR3 DNA: TGTGCCAGCTCACCACCCCAGAGAAATGAGCAGTTCTTC

J gene: TRBJ2-3
V gene: TRBV11-1
D gene: .
clone size: .
CDR3 protein: CASSLEGGDTQYF
CDR3 DNA: TGTGCCAGCAGCTTAGAGGGGGGGGATACGCAGTATTTT

J gene: TRBJ2-7
V gene: TRBV13
D gene: .
clone size: once
CDR3 protein: CASSSSMQGPTYEQYF
CDR3 DNA: TGTGCCAGCAGCTCGAGTATGCAGGGCCCCACCTACGAGCAGTACTTC

J gene: TRBJ2-7
V gene: TRBV27
D gene: .
clone size: once
CDR3 protein: CASRRTGTSSYEQYF
CDR3 DNA: TGTGCCAGCCGAAGAACCGGGACTTCGTCTTACGAGCAGTACTTC

J gene: TRBJ1-6
V gene: TRBV12-5
D gene: TRBD1
clone size: .
CDR3 protein: CASGTGWSPLHF
CDR3 DNA: TGTGCTAGTGGGACAGGGTGGTCACCCCTCCACTTT

J gene: TRBJ1-5
V gene: TRBV2
D gene: TRBD1
clone size: .
CDR3 protein: CASRDREAGNQPQHF
CDR3 DNA: TGTGCCAGCAGGGACAGGGAGGCCGGCAATCAGCCCCAGCATTTT

J gene: TRBJ2-5
V gene: TRBV5-1
D gene: .
clone size: .
CDR3 protein: CASSLGDGGGQETQYF
CDR3 DNA: TGCGCCAGCAGCTTGGGAGATGGTGGGGGCCAAGAGACCCAGTACTTC

J gene: TRBJ2-7
V gene: TRBV11-3
D gene: .
clone size: .
CDR3 protein: CASLGRTDNEQYF
CDR3 DNA: TGTGCCAGCCTGGGGAGGACGGATAACGAGCAGTACTTC

J gene: TRBJ1-3
V gene: TRBV2
D gene: .
clone size: .
CDR3 protein: CASRGFGALSGNTIYF
CDR3 DNA: TGTGCCAGCAGGGGCTTTGGGGCCCTCTCTGGAAACACCATATATTTT

J gene: TRBJ1-4
V gene: TRBV30
D gene: .
clone size: .
CDR3 protein: CAWSVEVAEKLFF
CDR3 DNA: TGTGCCTGGAGTGTAGAGGTCGCTGAAAAACTGTTTTTT

J gene: TRBJ2-7
V gene: TRBV27
D gene: TRBD2
clone size: few
CDR3 protein: CASSLLSSGISYEQYF
CDR3 DNA: TGTGCCAGCAGTTTATTATCTAGCGGGATCTCCTACGAGCAGTACTTC

J gene: TRBJ1-2
V gene: TRBV18
D gene: TRBD1
clone size: .
CDR3 protein: CASSPSWDSNYGYTF
CDR3 DNA: TGTGCCAGCTCACCCTCGTGGGACAGTAACTATGGCTACACCTTC

J gene: TRBJ2-5
V gene: TRBV18
D gene: .
clone size: .
CDR3 protein: CASSPDSPDTWYQETQYF
CDR3 DNA: TGTGCCAGCTCACCAGACTCTCCGGACACCTGGTACCAAGAGACCCAGTACTTC

J gene: TRBJ2-5
V gene: TRBV3-1/TRBV3-2
D gene: .
clone size: .
CDR3 protein: CASSQDAGLVKTQYF
CDR3 DNA: TGTGCCAGCAGCCAAGACGCCGGGCTGGTTAAGACCCAGTACTTC

J gene: TRBJ1-2
V gene: TRBV24-1
D gene: .
clone size: .
CDR3 protein: CATRATGRSGGYTF
CDR3 DNA: TGTGCCACCAGAGCTACAGGGAGGTCCGGGGGCTACACCTTC

J gene: TRBJ2-7
V gene: TRBV11-2
D gene: .
clone size: .
CDR3 protein: CASSLGSALYEQYF
CDR3 DNA: TGTGCCAGCAGCTTAGGGTCGGCCCTCTACGAGCAGTACTTC

J gene: TRBJ2-5
V gene: TRBV10-3
D gene: .
clone size: .
CDR3 protein: CAIRRDSQETQYF
CDR3 DNA: TGTGCCATCAGGCGGGACTCACAAGAGACCCAGTACTTC

J gene: TRBJ2-7
V gene: TRBV21-1
D gene: .
clone size: .
CDR3 protein: CASTRQGVFGEQYF
CDR3 DNA: TGTGCCAGCACCCGACAGGGGGTATTTGGCGAGCAGTACTTC

J gene: TRBJ2-5
V gene: TRBV9
D gene: TRBD2
clone size: .
CDR3 protein: CASSETSGGRETQYF
CDR3 DNA: TGTGCCAGCAGCGAGACTAGCGGGGGGCGGGAGACCCAGTACTTC

J gene: TRBJ1-5
V gene: TRBV21-1
D gene: .
clone size: .
CDR3 protein: CASSKGCLSNQPQHF
CDR3 DNA: TGTGCCAGCAGCAAGGGTTGCCTGAGCAATCAGCCCCAGCATTTT

J gene: TRBJ2-7
V gene: TRBV7-2
D gene: TRBD2
clone size: .
CDR3 protein: CASSKSGSPYEQYF
CDR3 DNA: TGTGCCAGCAGCAAGAGCGGGAGCCCCTACGAGCAGTACTTC

J gene: TRBJ1-2
V gene: TRBV2
D gene: TRBD1
clone size: .
CDR3 protein: CASRREGTAYGYTF
CDR3 DNA: TGTGCCAGCAGGCGAGAAGGGACAGCCTATGGCTACACCTTC

J gene: TRBJ1-6
V gene: TRBV30
D gene: .
clone size: .
CDR3 protein: CAWVSKSSYNSPLHF
CDR3 DNA: TGTGCCTGGGTATCAAAGAGCTCCTATAATTCACCCCTCCACTTT

J gene: TRBJ1-2
V gene: TRBV9
D gene: .
clone size: .
CDR3 protein: CASSVARERGYTF
CDR3 DNA: TGTGCCAGCAGCGTCGCCAGGGAGAGGGGCTACACCTTC